A selection of T cell receptor beta chains follows, all from one sample in a study of CD8 T cells in ankylosing spondylitis. In TCRdb, the 5' RACE reads were re-called with MiXCR into one record per CDR3 protein. The sample records 160,000 or so distinct CDR3 sequences, roughly 10% being singletons. The sequenced sample consisted of blood, either unsorted or a sorted T cell fraction (not recorded which). These TCRs come from a female donor with ankylosing spondylitis or in good health (not recorded which). The conserved cysteine and the conserved F or W are not part of the CDR3 here. Each record gives: CDR3 protein, V gene, clone size, J gene. Not every row has a clone size; where given, it reads once, few, many or a size class.

CDR3: SALQGGTGANVLT
V: TRBV20-1
size: -
J: TRBJ2-6

CDR3: ASSWRNTEAF
V: TRBV12-3/TRBV12-4
size: few
J: TRBJ1-1

CDR3: AWSVPVRGGELF
V: TRBV30
size: -
J: TRBJ2-2

CDR3: ASSRGANTEAF
V: TRBV7-9
size: few
J: TRBJ1-1

CDR3: SAGTQGGDYGYT
V: TRBV20-1
size: many
J: TRBJ1-2

CDR3: ATSDRSGRASNTGELF
V: TRBV24-1
size: -
J: TRBJ2-2

CDR3: ASSQDRDSRQPQH
V: TRBV4-3
size: -
J: TRBJ1-5

CDR3: ATSPVMGGEQF
V: TRBV15
size: once
J: TRBJ2-1

CDR3: ASSDVSGINTGELF
V: TRBV2
size: many
J: TRBJ2-2

CDR3: ASSPTANEQF
V: TRBV6-2/TRBV6-3
size: many
J: TRBJ2-1

CDR3: SASGTGGNHEQY
V: TRBV20-1
size: many
J: TRBJ2-7

CDR3: SAPGNGETQY
V: TRBV20-1
size: -
J: TRBJ2-5

CDR3: ASTRGHEGRKYEQY
V: TRBV27
size: -
J: TRBJ2-7

CDR3: ASSVGTSGTFTDTQY
V: TRBV7-2
size: -
J: TRBJ2-3

CDR3: ASTDGFPYNSPLH
V: TRBV27
size: few
J: TRBJ1-6

CDR3: ATSDPLTGEAF
V: TRBV24-1
size: many
J: TRBJ1-1

CDR3: ASSPWTVYEQY
V: TRBV28
size: -
J: TRBJ2-7

CDR3: ASSSRGGGGYGYT
V: TRBV27
size: many
J: TRBJ1-2

CDR3: AWRWPIARSDGYT
V: TRBV30
size: few
J: TRBJ1-2

CDR3: ASSWRGGYNEQF
V: TRBV6-5
size: many
J: TRBJ2-1

CDR3: ASSLMEREKEVEETQY
V: TRBV7-6
size: few
J: TRBJ2-5